These 21 T cell receptor beta chains originate from one sample sequenced in a study of technical replicates of blood from a few donors. Some clones are missing from TCRdb's copy, which holds only in-frame ones; the method was immunoSEQ multiplex PCR. The sample yields around 29,000 clones, 85% to 95% seen once. The sequenced sample was PBMCs. These receptors all stem from a human donor in good health. Some clones in this sample may be carry-over from other donors' samples.

This chain joins TRBV2 and TRBJ1-1; 8 bases agree with TRBD1. V lost 7 bases to trimming and J lost 7 bases; unmatched junction nucleotides: 8. Per the germline V gene, CDR1 is SNHLY and CDR2 is FYNNEI. The CDR3 runs 13 residues. The CDR3 region is CASNTQGVNEAFF. DNA of the CDR3: TGTGCCAGCAATACACAGGGGGTTAATGAAGCTTTCTTT.

The gene calls are TRBV4-3 and TRBJ2-3; perhaps TRBD2 as D (6 bases). The CDR3 loop spans 18 amino acids. V was pared by 1 base and J by 0 bases, with 17 bases between. The germline V gene has CDR1 LGHNA and CDR2 YSLEER. This CDR3 is CASSQALRSGGSTDTQYF. The CDR3, as DNA: TGCGCCAGCAGCCAAGCCCTAAGGAGTGGAGGGAGCACAGATACGCAGTATTTT.

The genes are TRBV7-2 and TRBJ2-3; D remains ambiguous. The V gene lost 4 bases and the J gene lost 2 bases, with 4 bases spanning the gap. Germline V gene lookup returns CDR1 SGHTA and CDR2 FQGNSA. The CDR3 extends over 12 amino acids. Written as DNA, the CDR3 is TGTGCCAGCAGCTACTACACAGATACGCAGTATTTT. Amino acid sequence: CASSYYTDTQYF.

This rearrangement joins TRBV5-4 to TRBJ2-2, with D uncertain. Germline values: CDR1 SGHNT, CDR2 YYREEE (reference sequence). V shed 5 bases and J shed 4 bases, with 21 bases lying between them. The CDR3 loop spans 17 amino acids. The CDR3 spells CASRPAGGDPFTGELFF. Written as DNA, the CDR3 is TGTGCCAGCAGACCGGCTGGTGGAGATCCTTTCACCGGGGAGCTGTTTTTT.

The chain uses TRBV7-9 and TRBJ2-3; D is uncertain. Trimming took 3 bases from V and 0 from J, leaving 7 bases between them. Germline V CDR1 and CDR2: SEHNR, FQNEAQ (reference sequence). CDR3 length: 14 amino acids. CDR3 region: CASSFTTSTDTQYF. The CDR3 nucleotides read TGTGCCAGCAGCTTTACGACTAGCACAGATACGCAGTATTTT.

Here the CDR3 reads CASSYSGGTTYEQYF. The CDR3 nucleotides are TGCGCCAGCAGTTATAGCGGGGGTACCACCTACGAGCAGTACTTC. The V call is TRBV4-3, the J call TRBJ2-7; 9 bases are a match to TRBD2. Germline V CDR1 and CDR2: LGHNA, YSLEER. After removal of 6 bases from V and 2 bases from J, the junction contained 8 bases not matched to a gene. This CDR3 spans 15 amino acids.

This clone was detected once. The chain links TRBV6-5 to TRBJ2-7; 10 nucleotides match TRBD1. The CDR3 contains 14 residues. The ends lost 6 bases at V and 3 bases at J; junction bases unmatched: 5. The germline V gene has CDR1 MNHEY and CDR2 SVGAGI. CDR3: CASRGTGDLYEQYF. The DNA of the CDR3 is TGTGCCAGCAGGGGGACAGGGGACCTCTACGAGCAGTACTTC.

The chain carries TRBV27 and TRBJ2-7; the D gene is possibly TRBD1 (5 bases). CDR1 is MNHEY and CDR2 is SMNVEV in the germline V gene (reference sequence). CDR3 length: 14 residues. V lost 6 bases to trimming and J lost 5 bases, with 17 bases between them. As DNA, the CDR3 is TGTGCCAGCAGCCTACTCCCCCAGGGCCACGAGCAGTACTTC. This gives the protein CASSLLPQGHEQYF.

The chain carries TRBV11-3 and TRBJ2-5, with D possibly TRBD1 on 6 matching bases. With 3 bases removed from V and 2 bases from J, the gap between germline ends came to 13 bases. The CDR3 totals 15 residues. Germline CDR1 reads SGHNT; CDR2 reads YENEEA. The CDR3 DNA reads as TGTGCCAGCAGCTTGCACGGGACAATACAAGAGACCCAGTACTTC. Translating gives CASSLHGTIQETQYF. Drawing the rest from reference TRBV11-3 and TRBJ2-5, the complete variable domain is EAGVVQSPRYKIIEKKQPVAFWCNPISGHNTLYWYLQNLGQGPELLIRYENEEAVDDSQLPKDRFSAERLKGVDSTLKIQPAELGDSAVYLCASSLHGTIQETQYFGPGTRLLVL.

The chain recombines TRBV7-2 with TRBJ2-3; a weak D match, TRBD2 (5 bases). Germline assignment: CDR1 SGHTA and CDR2 FQGNSA. The CDR3 covers 17 residues. The V end lost 1 base, the J end lost 1 base, and 15 bases lay between the germline ends. In DNA form, the CDR3 reads TGTGCCAGCAGCTTAGGGGCCAGCGGAGCAGGCACAGATACGCAGTATTTT. It encodes CASSLGASGAGTDTQYF.

This clone was seen once. The chain has TRBV27 and TRBJ1-6, with a possible D match to TRBD1 (6 bases). Between the trimmed V and J ends, which lost 6 bases and 6 bases, there was a span of 9 bases. The CDR3 is 13 residues long. CDR1 is MNHEY and CDR2 is SMNVEV in the germline V gene (reference sequence). Here the CDR3 reads CASRPRGNSPLHF. The CDR3 nucleotides read TGTGCCAGCAGGCCCAGGGGTAATTCACCCCTCCACTTT.

CDR3 bases: TGCGCCAGCAGCCTGGAGGGGCGCACCTACGAGCAGTACTTC. The encoded protein is CASSLEGRTYEQYF. The chain is built from TRBV4-1 and TRBJ2-7, with D possibly matching TRBD2 (6 bases). CDR1 is MGHRA and CDR2 is YSYEKL in the germline V gene. The CDR3 sequence is 14 residues long. Trimming took off 4 bases at V and 2 bases at J, with 12 bases between the two ends.

The V gene is TRBV4-3, the J gene TRBJ2-2; D gene uncertain. V gave up 0 bases and J gave up 1 base, with 9 bases separating them. CDR1 LGHNA and CDR2 YSLEER come from the germline V gene. The CDR3 contains 16 residues. Here the CDR3 reads CASSQETHRNTGELFF. The CDR3 DNA reads as TGCGCCAGCAGCCAAGAAACTCACCGGAACACCGGGGAGCTGTTTTTT.

This chain uses TRBV27 with TRBJ1-3, with D possibly TRBD1 on 6 matching bases. CDR1 is MNHEY, CDR2 SMNVEV, per germline (reference sequence). V dropped 6 bases and J dropped 6 bases, with 18 bases sitting between them. The CDR3 runs to 15 residues. The CDR3 loop is CASRGMGGLENTIYF. DNA for the CDR3: TGTGCCAGCAGGGGTATGGGGGGGCTTGAAAACACCATATATTTT.

The rearrangement links TRBV19 to TRBJ1-4; possible D gene TRBD1, 6 bases. This CDR3 contains 14 residues. V was clipped by 5 bases and J by 8 bases, with 15 bases between them. Germline CDR1 reads LNHDA; CDR2 reads SQIVND (reference sequence). The CDR3, as DNA: TGTGCCAGTAGTGGCGGGGGCGCGGGGGAAAAACTGTTTTTT. This sequence encodes CASSGGGAGEKLFF.

This chain uses TRBV7-9 with TRBJ2-7, with TRBD1 matching 11 bases. The trim removed 5 bases at V and 3 bases at J, leaving 6 bases unmatched. CDR1 is SEHNR and CDR2 is FQNEAQ in the germline V gene (reference sequence). The CDR3 totals 15 residues. The CDR3, as DNA: TGTGCCAGCAGCCCCGGGACAGGGGGGATCTACGAGCAGTACTTC. Its translation is CASSPGTGGIYEQYF.

This clone has just a few counts. The chain carries TRBV4-1 and TRBJ1-1, with 9 bases identical to TRBD1. This CDR3 comprises 16 residues. J lost 4 bases, V lost 4 bases, and 10 bases had no gene match. The germline V gene encodes CDR1 MGHRA and CDR2 YSYEKL. The DNA for the CDR3 is TGCGCCAGCAGCCGCCTACAGGGGGCTCGAGTCACTGAAGCTTTCTTT. Protein product: CASSRLQGARVTEAFF.

The table lists this clone with a few counts. The V call is TRBV9, the J call TRBJ2-2; D ambiguous. Germline CDR1 reads SGDLS; CDR2 reads YYNGEE. The V end lost 5 bases, the J end lost 5 bases, and 10 bases lay between the germline ends. The CDR3 length is 13 residues. CDR3 bases: TGTGCCAGCAGTGGCAGGTTGACCGGGGAGCTGTTTTTT. It translates to CASSGRLTGELFF. Combining the CDR3 with reference TRBV9 and TRBJ2-2 gives the whole variable domain DSGVTQTPKHLITATGQRVTLRCSPRSGDLSVYWYQQSLDQGLQFLIQYYNGEERAKGNILERFSAQQFPDLHSELNLSSLELGDSALYFCASSGRLTGELFFGEGSRLTVL.

The chain employs TRBV5-1 and TRBJ2-7; 8 positions agree with TRBD1. The CDR3 covers 16 residues. Germline CDR1 is SGHRS and CDR2 is YFSETQ. The V and J ends lost 2 bases and 6 bases, in that order; junction bases with no gene match: 13. CDR3 loop: CASSLSGGPLVSEQYF. As DNA, the CDR3 is TGCGCCAGCAGCTTATCAGGGGGCCCCCTCGTCTCCGAGCAGTACTTC.

This chain joins TRBV5-1 and TRBJ1-2, with D maybe TRBD1 (6 bases). The germline V and J ends were trimmed by 0 bases and 4 bases, with 13 bases remaining between them. CDR3 length: 15 residues. Germline V gene sequence: CDR1 SGHRS, CDR2 YFSETQ. Here the CDR3 reads CASSLAGGASYGYTF. The CDR3, as DNA: TGCGCCAGCAGCTTGGCTGGGGGCGCGTCCTATGGCTACACCTTC.

The rearrangement uses TRBV5-1 and TRBJ2-2; D not resolved. Trimming stripped 1 base from V and 1 base from J, with 8 bases between. This CDR3 has 15 amino acids. The germline V gene has CDR1 SGHRS and CDR2 YFSETQ. CDR3: CASSLLAGNTGELFF. CDR3 nucleotides: TGCGCCAGCAGCTTGTTGGCAGGGAACACCGGGGAGCTGTTTTTT.